This TCR beta chain was identified during a study of identical twins. The CDR3 spans 15 residues. Trimming cost V 6 bases and J 1 base, with 13 bases left between them. This clonotype was seen at least ten times. The authors used template switching to add a universal primer site and gave cDNA unique molecular identifiers. MiXCR, applied by TCRdb to the 5' RACE reads, yields one record per CDR3 protein. The repertoire includes around 650,000 distinct CDR3 sequences, around 7.5% of them detected once, and roughly 1.6% sits in the top ten. A further study also used this sample, focusing on yellow fever vaccine responses in identical twins.

The sequence was collected from a woman younger than 30 in good health. This chain connects TRBV12-3 or TRBV12-4 to TRBJ1-5; tentative D call: TRBD1 (6 bases). Sequencing used PBMCs. The CDR3 nucleotides are TGTGCCAGCAGCCCCGGGACAAACAGCAATCAGCCCCAGCATTTT. It translates to CASSPGTNSNQPQHF.